These 30 T cell receptor beta chains were all obtained from the same sample, sequenced in a study of cytomegalovirus exposure and HLA in healthy donors. The PCR employed 60 Vbeta primers together with 13 Jbeta primers. The table came from immunoSEQ multiplex PCR; TCRdb's copy has only in-frame clones and leaves some out. The sample includes about 200,000 clones, 79% seen only once; the top ten take about 0.37%. Sequencing was done on a sample of PBMCs. Source of these receptors: a male donor in good health and CMV-seropositive.

The CDR3 DNA reads TGTGCCAGCAGTGAAACCGGGACAGCTAGCTATGGCTACACCTTC. Translating it yields CASSETGTASYGYTF. The J gene is TRBJ1-2, the V gene TRBV6-1; 7 bases are a match to TRBD1. Trimming at V came to 2 bases and at J to 4 bases, leaving 7 bases not matched to a gene. Germline V lookup: CDR1 MNHNS, CDR2 SASEGT. CDR3 size: 15 residues.

The chain employs TRBV7-2 and TRBJ2-1, with 8 bases identical to TRBD2. The CDR3 has 13 residues. Germline trimming cut 7 bases from V and 7 bases from J; bases unmatched to any gene: 6. The germline V gene encodes CDR1 SGHTA and CDR2 FQGNSA. The CDR3 DNA sequence: TGTGCCAGCACCAGACTAGCGCGGAATGAGCAGTTCTTC. As protein: CASTRLARNEQFF. Full variable domain (missing parts from reference TRBV7-2 and TRBJ2-1): GAGVSQSPSNKVTEKGKDVELRCDPISGHTALYWYRQSLGQGLEFLIYFQGNSAPDKSGLPSDRFSAERTGGSVSTLTIQRTQQEDSAVYLCASTRLARNEQFFGPGTRLTVL.

This sequence joins TRBV4-3 and TRBJ2-4; possibly TRBD1 for D (6 bases). The length of the CDR3 is 14 residues. In germline, CDR1 is LGHNA, CDR2 YSLEER. Trimming pared 2 bases from V and 2 bases from J, leaving 7 bases between. CDR3 protein: CASSQTGSKNIQYF. The DNA for the CDR3 is TGCGCCAGCAGCCAAACAGGGTCCAAAAACATTCAGTACTTC.

The chain joins TRBV4-1 to TRBJ2-7; TRBD1 might be the D (6 bases). This CDR3 is built from 15 residues. In germline, CDR1 is MGHRA, CDR2 YSYEKL. V lost 2 bases to trimming and J lost 3 bases, with 14 bases between them. CDR3 sequence reads: CASSQTGGRFYEQYF. Here the CDR3 DNA reads TGCGCCAGCAGCCAAACTGGGGGCAGGTTCTACGAGCAGTACTTC.

The chain carries TRBV7-8 and TRBJ1-2; D gene ambiguous. Trimming cost V 0 bases and J 8 bases, with 10 bases left between them. The CDR3 covers 13 residues. The germline gives CDR1 SGHVS, CDR2 FQNEAQ. CDR3: CASSLATTGGYTF. The DNA of the CDR3 is TGTGCCAGCAGCTTAGCGACGACTGGCGGCTACACCTTC.

V is TRBV7-2 and J is TRBJ1-3; 8 bases are shared with TRBD1. Germline values: CDR1 SGHTA, CDR2 FQGNSA. Trimming took 1 base from V and 3 from J; bases not matched to a gene: 8. This CDR3 is 17 amino acids long. CDR3 DNA sequence: TGTGCCAGCAGCTTAGGGCAGGGGGCGAGAAGTGGAAACACCATATATTTT. This encodes CASSLGQGARSGNTIYF.

This clone was recorded a few times. The chain has TRBV4-1 and TRBJ2-3, with D perhaps matching TRBD1 (6 bases). This CDR3 has 14 residues. V lost 5 bases and J lost 2, with 11 bases in between. The germline V gene encodes CDR1 MGHRA and CDR2 YSYEKL. CDR3 amino acids: CASSLRQATDTQYF. The CDR3 nucleotides are TGCGCCAGCAGCTTGCGACAGGCCACAGATACGCAGTATTTT.

The chain carries TRBV6-6 and TRBJ2-7; TRBD2 aligns across 7 bases. V shed 0 bases, J shed 6 bases, and the junction held 5 bases outside the gene matches. This CDR3 is 14 amino acids long. Per the germline V gene, CDR1 is MNHNY and CDR2 is SVGAGI (reference sequence). This CDR3 is CASSYSSGRGEQYF. For the CDR3, the DNA is TGTGCCAGCAGTTACTCATCAGGGAGGGGCGAGCAGTACTTC.

V is TRBV9 and J is TRBJ2-2; 7 bases agree with TRBD1. V shed 4 bases, J shed 7 bases, and the junction held 4 bases outside the gene matches. The germline V gene has CDR1 SGDLS and CDR2 YYNGEE. This CDR3 is 13 amino acids long. CDR3 sequence: CASSTQGVGELFF. CDR3 in DNA: TGTGCCAGCAGCACCCAGGGGGTCGGGGAGCTGTTTTTT.

The genes are TRBV6-1 and TRBJ1-5, with TRBD1 identical over 7 bases. V gave up 8 bases and J gave up 4 bases; unmatched junction bases: 8. This CDR3 has 14 residues. Germline V gene sequence: CDR1 MNHNS, CDR2 SASEGT. The CDR3 spells CASSPGRGNQPQHF. The CDR3 coding sequence is TGTGCCAGCTCGCCAGGCAGGGGGAATCAGCCCCAGCATTTT.

This clone appeared a few times. The chain uses TRBV10-3 and TRBJ2-7, with D possibly TRBD1 on 6 matching bases. The germline V gene has CDR1 ENHRY and CDR2 SYGVKD. The V and J ends lost 3 bases and 2 bases respectively, with 8 bases between them. CDR3 length equals 13 residues. The CDR3: CAISDRGPYEQYF. The DNA for the CDR3 is TGTGCCATCAGTGACAGGGGACCCTACGAGCAGTACTTC.

The chain combines TRBV7-9 with TRBJ1-2; D gene ambiguous. The germline CDR1 and CDR2 sequences are SEHNR and FQNEAQ (reference sequence). The V end lost 1 base, the J end lost 5 bases, and 11 bases lay between the germline ends. The CDR3 extends over 14 amino acids. In DNA, the CDR3 is TGTGCCAGCAGCTTAGTTCGGGAGAGATATGGCTACACCTTC. It specifies CASSLVRERYGYTF. The whole variable domain, filled in from reference TRBV7-9 and TRBJ1-2, reads DTGVSQNPRHKITKRGQNVTFRCDPISEHNRLYWYRQTLGQGPEFLTYFQNEAQLEKSRLLSDRFSAERPKGSFSTLEIQRTEQGDSAMYLCASSLVRERYGYTFGSGTRLTVV.

The chain links TRBV28 to TRBJ2-7; TRBD1 matches 11 bases. The CDR3 is made up of 13 amino acids. Germline V CDR1 and CDR2: MDHEN, SYDVKM. The J segment lost 7 bases and the V segment lost 6 bases, leaving 5 bases of the junction unmatched. CDR3 amino acids: CASSRDRGNEQYF. Written as DNA, the CDR3 is TGTGCCAGCAGCCGGGACAGGGGGAATGAGCAGTACTTC.

The chain's CDR3 is CATPGTASYGYTF. CDR3 DNA: TGTGCCACCCCCGGGACAGCCAGTTATGGCTACACCTTC. V is TRBV28 and J is TRBJ1-2; 7 bases are shared with TRBD1. Germline CDR1 reads MDHEN; CDR2 reads SYDVKM. J lost 5 bases, V lost 10 bases, and 10 bases had no gene match. The CDR3 runs to 13 residues.

This clone turned up a few times. This same CDR3 is encoded by further DNA sequences in the sample. The chain recombines TRBV27 with TRBJ1-1; TRBD1 is a possible D gene (6 bases). The V gene lost 3 bases and the J gene lost 1 base, with 6 bases spanning the gap. Germline V CDR1 and CDR2: MNHEY, SMNVEV (reference sequence). This CDR3 comprises 13 residues. The CDR3 bases are TGTGCCAGCAGTTTCAGGGGGAACACTGAAGCTTTCTTT. This translates into CASSFRGNTEAFF.

This chain uses TRBV5-1 with TRBJ2-7; 7 nucleotides agree with TRBD1. V was pared by 4 bases and J by 2 bases, with 9 bases of the junction left unmatched. This CDR3 is 15 amino acids long. Germline V CDR1 and CDR2: SGHRS, YFSETQ. CDR3 residues: CASSLRQGAAYEQYF. As DNA, the CDR3 is TGCGCCAGCAGCCTACGACAGGGTGCCGCCTACGAGCAGTACTTC.

The chain couples TRBV9 to TRBJ1-6; TRBD1 might be the D (5 bases). V shed 4 bases and J shed 5 bases, with 10 bases lying between them. Germline V gene data show CDR1 as SGDLS and CDR2 as YYNGEE. This CDR3 comprises 14 residues. As DNA, the CDR3 is TGTGCCAGCAGCAGGGAGGGGCATAATTCACCCCTCCACTTT. Its protein product is CASSREGHNSPLHF. The variable domain in full, with the rest retrieved from reference TRBV9 and TRBJ1-6, is DSGVTQTPKHLITATGQRVTLRCSPRSGDLSVYWYQQSLDQGLQFLIQYYNGEERAKGNILERFSAQQFPDLHSELNLSSLELGDSALYFCASSREGHNSPLHFGNGTRLTVT.

The chain has TRBV15 and TRBJ2-7; tentative D call: TRBD1 (5 bases). Germline loops: CDR1 LNHNV, CDR2 YYDKDF (reference sequence). The CDR3 is 15 residues long. V was trimmed by 0 bases and J by 3 bases, leaving 12 bases between them. This CDR3 reads CATSRDGRGGYEQYF. The CDR3, as DNA: TGTGCCACCAGCAGAGATGGAAGGGGCGGCTACGAGCAGTACTTC.

This chain uses TRBV28 with TRBJ2-4, with 8 bases aligning to TRBD1. The V gene end was trimmed by 6 bases and the J gene end by 10 bases; junction bases not matched to a gene: 5. The CDR3 sequence is 12 residues long. CDR1 and CDR2 from the germline V gene are MDHEN and SYDVKM. The CDR3 reads CASRLTGGIQYF. The CDR3 DNA reads TGTGCCAGCAGGCTCACAGGGGGGATTCAGTACTTC.

The chain combines TRBV10-3 with TRBJ2-5, with D hard to call. The CDR3 loop spans 15 amino acids. Germline V lookup: CDR1 ENHRY, CDR2 SYGVKD. Trimming left V 6 bases short and J 4 bases short, with 18 bases between. This CDR3 is CAIRSRRSEGETQYF. CDR3 coding DNA: TGTGCCATCAGGTCCCGGCGGTCTGAAGGAGAGACCCAGTACTTC.

V is TRBV18 and J is TRBJ1-5; 7 bases are a match to TRBD1. This CDR3 has 14 residues. Trimming took 6 bases from V and 3 from J; bases not matched to a gene: 5. Germline V CDR1 and CDR2: KGHSH, LQKENI. The CDR3 loop reads CASSPGQYNQPQHF. The CDR3 bases are TGTGCCAGCTCCCCGGGACAGTACAATCAGCCCCAGCATTTT.

This clone was counted a few times. The chain employs TRBV4-1 and TRBJ1-4; D is ambiguous. In germline, CDR1 is MGHRA, CDR2 YSYEKL. The CDR3 runs to 13 residues. V was cut by 0 bases and J by 7 bases, with 6 bases left in between. CDR3 loop: CASSQDLGEKLFF. The DNA for the CDR3 is TGCGCCAGCAGCCAAGATCTCGGTGAAAAACTGTTTTTT.

This chain links TRBV29-1 with TRBJ2-1, with 7 positions matching TRBD2. V trimming: 1 base; J trimming: 8 bases; junction bases outside the gene matches: 8. This CDR3 contains 14 residues. Germline V gives CDR1 SQVTM, CDR2 ANQGSEA. The CDR3 is CSVEGVGGRDEQFF. CDR3 nucleotide sequence: TGCAGCGTTGAAGGAGTTGGGGGGAGGGATGAGCAGTTCTTC.

The rearrangement links TRBV7-2 to TRBJ1-1; 9 bases are shared with TRBD1. Trimming cost V 5 bases and J 1 base; bases outside gene matches: 5. The germline V gene has CDR1 SGHTA and CDR2 FQGNSA. CDR3 length: 15 residues. CDR3 nucleotide sequence: TGTGCCAGCAGCCAGGGACAGGGATGGAACACTGAAGCTTTCTTT. Protein product: CASSQGQGWNTEAFF. Variable domain in full (rest from reference TRBV7-2 and TRBJ1-1): GAGVSQSPSNKVTEKGKDVELRCDPISGHTALYWYRQSLGQGLEFLIYFQGNSAPDKSGLPSDRFSAERTGGSVSTLTIQRTQQEDSAVYLCASSQGQGWNTEAFFGQGTRLTVV.

The chain uses TRBV9 and TRBJ2-2; perhaps TRBD2 as D (5 bases). In germline, CDR1 is SGDLS, CDR2 YYNGEE. The CDR3 loop spans 16 amino acids. With 0 bases removed from V and 1 base from J, the gap between germline ends came to 10 bases. The CDR3 region is CASSVGGSVNTGELFF. The CDR3 DNA sequence: TGTGCCAGCAGCGTAGGGGGTAGCGTGAACACCGGGGAGCTGTTTTTT.

This clone turned up a few times. The gene calls are TRBV6-5 and TRBJ2-5; 7 bases are shared with TRBD1. J gave up 5 bases and V 6 bases, and 6 bases lay outside the gene matches. The CDR3 loop spans 13 amino acids. Per germline, CDR1 MNHEY and CDR2 SVGAGI. CDR3 DNA: TGTGCCAGCAGAAAGACAGGGCTGGAGACCCAGTACTTC. Its translation is CASRKTGLETQYF.

To note about this clone: Mismatch with germline at one junction end may stem from a read error. V is TRBV7-7 and J is TRBJ1-1, with D maybe TRBD1 (6 bases). The CDR3 length is 13 residues. Germline V gene lookup returns CDR1 SSHAT and CDR2 FNYEAQ (reference sequence). CDR3 coding DNA: TGTGCTAGCAGCCCAACAGGACAGATTGAAGCTTTCTTT. Protein sequence: CASSPTGQIEAFF.

The chain combines TRBV4-1 with TRBJ1-2, with a possible D match to TRBD1 (6 bases). Looked up from germline, CDR1 is MGHRA and CDR2 is YSYEKL. Trimming pared 0 bases from V and 1 base from J, leaving 9 bases between. The CDR3 spans 15 residues. CDR3 coding DNA: TGCGCCAGCAGCCAAGAGGGGGCGCTTAACTATGGCTACACCTTC. This translates into CASSQEGALNYGYTF.

The V and J genes are TRBV27 and TRBJ1-6; D is perhaps TRBD1 (5 bases). This CDR3 has 14 residues. Germline-derived CDR1 and CDR2 are MNHEY and SMNVEV (reference sequence). Trimming removed 3 bases at V and 15 bases at J, with 18 bases between. CDR3 sequence reads: CASSFGDGAGGLHF. The CDR3, as DNA: TGTGCCAGCAGTTTCGGGGACGGAGCCGGGGGCCTCCACTTT.

The chain couples TRBV27 to TRBJ1-1; D is ambiguous. Germline V gene data show CDR1 as MNHEY and CDR2 as SMNVEV (reference sequence). V was cut by 6 bases and J by 11 bases, with 16 bases left in between. This CDR3 is built from 12 residues. The CDR3 DNA follows: TGTGCCAGCAGATCCCGGGAATGGGAGGCTTTCTTT. This sequence encodes CASRSREWEAFF.